This T cell receptor (beta chain) originates from a study of blood T cell repertoires in COVID-19. Overall study: Samples came from the United States, Italy and Spain, spanning acute and convalescent COVID-19.

Assay: immunoSEQ multiplex PCR; the TCRdb copy retains only in-frame clones and omits some. The sample contains tens of thousands of clones, 90% of which appear only once. This clone was counted between two and nine times. Those enrolled in Seattle joined during active infection and were followed longitudinally afterward. Sample: peripheral blood. The receptor's source is a man aged 18 to 30 with COVID-19, enrolled during active disease.

As DNA, the CDR3 is TGTGCCAGCAGTCCATTGACCGGGACTAGCGGGAATAAAGAGACCCAGTACTTC. This gives the protein CASSPLTGTSGNKETQYF. V gene TRBV27 combines with J gene TRBJ2-5; TRBD2 agrees at 13 bases. The CDR3 consists of 18 residues. V shed 5 bases and J 3 bases; nucleotides not matched to a gene: 12. CDR1 is MNHEY, CDR2 SMNVEV, per germline (reference sequence).